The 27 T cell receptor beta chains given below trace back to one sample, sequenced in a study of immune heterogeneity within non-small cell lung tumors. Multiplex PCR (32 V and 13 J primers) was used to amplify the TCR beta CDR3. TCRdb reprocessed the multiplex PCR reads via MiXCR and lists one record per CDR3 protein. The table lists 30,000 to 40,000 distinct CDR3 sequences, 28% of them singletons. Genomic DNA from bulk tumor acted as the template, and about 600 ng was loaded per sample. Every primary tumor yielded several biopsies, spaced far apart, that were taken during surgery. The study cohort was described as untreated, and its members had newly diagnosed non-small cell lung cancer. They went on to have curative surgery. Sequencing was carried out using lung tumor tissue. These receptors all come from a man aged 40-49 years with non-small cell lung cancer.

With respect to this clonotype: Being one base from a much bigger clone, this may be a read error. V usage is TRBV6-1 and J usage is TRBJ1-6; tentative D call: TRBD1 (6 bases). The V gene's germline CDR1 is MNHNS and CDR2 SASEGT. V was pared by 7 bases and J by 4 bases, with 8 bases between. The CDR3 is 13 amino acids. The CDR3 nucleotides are TGTGCCAGCACCAGGGGTTATAATTCACCCCTCCACTTT. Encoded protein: CASTRGYNSPLHF.

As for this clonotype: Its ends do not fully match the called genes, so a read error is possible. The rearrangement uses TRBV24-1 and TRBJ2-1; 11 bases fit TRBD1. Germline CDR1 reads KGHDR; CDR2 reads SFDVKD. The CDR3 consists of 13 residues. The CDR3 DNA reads TGTGCCACCTCCTGGACAGGGGGCAAAGAGCAGCTCTTC. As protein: CATSWTGGKEQLF.

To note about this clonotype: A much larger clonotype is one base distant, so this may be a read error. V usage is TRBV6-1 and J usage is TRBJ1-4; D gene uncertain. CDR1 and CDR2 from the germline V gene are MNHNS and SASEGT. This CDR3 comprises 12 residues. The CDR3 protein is CASSQPNVKLFF. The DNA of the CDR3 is TGTGCCAGCAGCCAACCGAATGTAAAACTGTTTTTT.

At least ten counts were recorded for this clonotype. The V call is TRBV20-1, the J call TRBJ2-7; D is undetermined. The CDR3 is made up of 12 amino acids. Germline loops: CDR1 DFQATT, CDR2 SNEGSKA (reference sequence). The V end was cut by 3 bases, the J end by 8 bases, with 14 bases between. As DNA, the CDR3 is TGCAGTGCTAGGGGTGGTCTTGGAAAGCAGTACTTC. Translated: CSARGGLGKQYF.

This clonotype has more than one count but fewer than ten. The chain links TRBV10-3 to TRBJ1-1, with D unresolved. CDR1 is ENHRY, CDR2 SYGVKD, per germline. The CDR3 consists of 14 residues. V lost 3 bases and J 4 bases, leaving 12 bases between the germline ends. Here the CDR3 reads CAISDEGKSTEAFF. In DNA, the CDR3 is TGTGCCATCAGTGACGAGGGAAAATCCACTGAAGCTTTCTTT.

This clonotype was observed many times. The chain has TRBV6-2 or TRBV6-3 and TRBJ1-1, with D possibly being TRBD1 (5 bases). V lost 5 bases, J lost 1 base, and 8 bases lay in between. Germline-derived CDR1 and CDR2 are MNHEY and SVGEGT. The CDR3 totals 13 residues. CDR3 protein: CASSADRNTEAFF. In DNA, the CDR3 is TGTGCCAGCAGTGCCGACAGGAACACTGAAGCTTTCTTT.

The CDR3 spells CAIKGLAGVDTEAFF. In DNA form, the CDR3 reads TGTGCCATCAAGGGTCTTGCCGGCGTGGACACTGAAGCTTTCTTT. This sequence joins TRBV10-3 and TRBJ1-1; D unclear. V was cut by 7 bases and J by 3 bases, with 18 bases left in between. The CDR3 length is 15 residues. From germline, CDR1 is ENHRY and CDR2 SYGVKD.

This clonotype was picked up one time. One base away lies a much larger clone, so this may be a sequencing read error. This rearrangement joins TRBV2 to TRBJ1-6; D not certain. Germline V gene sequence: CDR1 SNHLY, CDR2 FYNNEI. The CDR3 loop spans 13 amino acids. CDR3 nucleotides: TGTGCCATCAGTGGTGAGGATAATTCACCCCTCCACTTT. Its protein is CAISGEDNSPLHF.

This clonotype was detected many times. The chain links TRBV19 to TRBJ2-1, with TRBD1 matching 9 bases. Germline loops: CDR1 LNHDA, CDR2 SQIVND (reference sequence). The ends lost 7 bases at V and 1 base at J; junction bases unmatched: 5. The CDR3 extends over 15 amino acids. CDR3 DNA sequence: TGTGCCAGTACCAGAGACAGGGGGTCCTACAATGAGCAGTTCTTC. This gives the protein CASTRDRGSYNEQFF. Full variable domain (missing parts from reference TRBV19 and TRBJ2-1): DGGITQSPKYLFRKEGQNVTLSCEQNLNHDAMYWYRQDPGQGLRLIYYSQIVNDFQKGDIAEGYSVSREKKESFPLTVTSAQKNPTAFYLCASTRDRGSYNEQFFGPGTRLTVL.

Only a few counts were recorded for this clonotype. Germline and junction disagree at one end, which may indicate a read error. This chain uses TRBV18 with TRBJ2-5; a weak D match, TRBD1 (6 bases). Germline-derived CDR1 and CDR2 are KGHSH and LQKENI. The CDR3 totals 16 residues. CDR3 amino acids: CASSPPTGHPQETQYF. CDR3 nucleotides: TGTGCCAGCTCCCCACCGACGGGACATCCCCAAGAGACCCAGTACTTC.

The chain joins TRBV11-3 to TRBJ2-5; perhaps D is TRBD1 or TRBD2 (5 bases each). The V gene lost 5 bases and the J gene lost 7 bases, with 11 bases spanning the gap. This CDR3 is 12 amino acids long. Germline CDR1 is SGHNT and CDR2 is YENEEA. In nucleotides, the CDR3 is TGTGCCAGCAGCCGGAGTGGGGGGACCCAGTACTTC. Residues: CASSRSGGTQYF.

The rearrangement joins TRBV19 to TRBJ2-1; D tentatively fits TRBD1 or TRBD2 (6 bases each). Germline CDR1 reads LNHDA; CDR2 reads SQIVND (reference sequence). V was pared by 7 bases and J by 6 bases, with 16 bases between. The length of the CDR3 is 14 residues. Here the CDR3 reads CASIQPGGTNEQFF. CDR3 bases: TGTGCCAGTATTCAACCCGGGGGCACCAATGAGCAGTTCTTC.

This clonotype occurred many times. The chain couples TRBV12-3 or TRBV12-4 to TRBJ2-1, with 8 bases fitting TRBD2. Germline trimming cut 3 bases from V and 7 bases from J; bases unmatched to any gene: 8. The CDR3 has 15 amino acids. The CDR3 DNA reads TGTGCCAGCAGTTTGACGGCGGGAGGAGGAAATGAGCAGTTCTTC. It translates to CASSLTAGGGNEQFF.

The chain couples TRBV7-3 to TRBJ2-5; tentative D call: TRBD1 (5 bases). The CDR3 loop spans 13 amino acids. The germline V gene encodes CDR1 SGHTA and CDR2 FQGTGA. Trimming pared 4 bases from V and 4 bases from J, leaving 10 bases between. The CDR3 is CASSSGLGETQYF. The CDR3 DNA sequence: TGTGCCAGCAGCTCAGGGTTGGGAGAGACCCAGTACTTC.

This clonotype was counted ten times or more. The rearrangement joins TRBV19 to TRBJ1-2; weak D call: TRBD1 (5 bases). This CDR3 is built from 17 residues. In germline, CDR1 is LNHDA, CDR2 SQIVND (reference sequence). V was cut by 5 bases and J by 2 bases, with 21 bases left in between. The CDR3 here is CASSSITAQGRNYGYTF. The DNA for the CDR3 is TGTGCCAGTAGTTCCATAACTGCCCAGGGTAGAAACTATGGCTACACCTTC.

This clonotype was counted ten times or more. The CDR3 DNA is TGTGCCAGCAGCCAAGCTCCCCGCTCCCCCAACTACGAGCAGTACTTC. It specifies CASSQAPRSPNYEQYF. This sequence joins TRBV14 and TRBJ2-7; D ambiguous. The CDR3 consists of 16 residues. Germline loops: CDR1 SGHDN, CDR2 FVKESK. Trimming took 1 base from V and 3 from J, leaving 16 bases between them.

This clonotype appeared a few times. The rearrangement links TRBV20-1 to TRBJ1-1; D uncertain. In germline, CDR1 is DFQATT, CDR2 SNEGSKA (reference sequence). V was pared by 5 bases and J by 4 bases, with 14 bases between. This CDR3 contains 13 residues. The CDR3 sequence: CSAPLSGRTEAFF. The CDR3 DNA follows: TGCAGTGCTCCCCTATCCGGGCGCACTGAAGCTTTCTTT.

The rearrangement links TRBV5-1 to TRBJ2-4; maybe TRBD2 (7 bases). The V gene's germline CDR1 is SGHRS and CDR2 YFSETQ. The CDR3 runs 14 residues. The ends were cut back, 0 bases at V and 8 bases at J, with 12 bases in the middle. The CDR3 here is CASSLGQGRDIQYF. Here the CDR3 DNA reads TGCGCCAGCAGCTTGGGTCAGGGGAGGGACATTCAGTACTTC.

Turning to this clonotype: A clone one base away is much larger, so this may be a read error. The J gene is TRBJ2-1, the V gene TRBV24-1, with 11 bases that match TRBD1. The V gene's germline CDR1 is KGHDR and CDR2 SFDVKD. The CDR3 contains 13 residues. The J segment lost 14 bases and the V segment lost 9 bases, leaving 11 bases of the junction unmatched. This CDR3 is CATSWTGGKEEFF. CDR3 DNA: TGTGCCACCTCCTGGACAGGGGGCAAAGAGGAGTTCTTC.

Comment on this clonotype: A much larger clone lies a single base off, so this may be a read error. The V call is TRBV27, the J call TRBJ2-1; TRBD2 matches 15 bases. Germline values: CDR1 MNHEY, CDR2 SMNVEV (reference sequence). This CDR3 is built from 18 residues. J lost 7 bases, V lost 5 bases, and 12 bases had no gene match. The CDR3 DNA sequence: TGTGCCAGCAGTCGACAGGTGGCAGGGACTAGCGGGAGGAATGAGCAGTTCTTC. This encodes CASSRQVAGTSGRNEQFF.

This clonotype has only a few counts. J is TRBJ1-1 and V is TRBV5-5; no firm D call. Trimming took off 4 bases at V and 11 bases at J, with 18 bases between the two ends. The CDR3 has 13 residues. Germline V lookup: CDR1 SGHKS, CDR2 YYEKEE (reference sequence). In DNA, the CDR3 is TGTGCCAGCAGCAAGAACGGGGTATCGGGGGCTTTCTTT. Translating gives CASSKNGVSGAFF.

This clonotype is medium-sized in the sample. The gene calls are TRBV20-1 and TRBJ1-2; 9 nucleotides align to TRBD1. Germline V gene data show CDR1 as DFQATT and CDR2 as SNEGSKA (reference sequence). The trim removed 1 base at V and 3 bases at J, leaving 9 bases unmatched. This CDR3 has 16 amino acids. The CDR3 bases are TGCAGTGCTAGAGGAATACAGGGGGCTCTGGACTATGGCTACACCTTC. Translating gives CSARGIQGALDYGYTF.

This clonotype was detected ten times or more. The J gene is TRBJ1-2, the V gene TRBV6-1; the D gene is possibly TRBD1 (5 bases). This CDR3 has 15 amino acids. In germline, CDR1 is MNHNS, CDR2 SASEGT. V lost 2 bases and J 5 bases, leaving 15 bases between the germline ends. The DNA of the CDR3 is TGTGCCAGCAGTGAAAGTTGGGACGGGCGATATGGCTACACCTTC. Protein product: CASSESWDGRYGYTF.

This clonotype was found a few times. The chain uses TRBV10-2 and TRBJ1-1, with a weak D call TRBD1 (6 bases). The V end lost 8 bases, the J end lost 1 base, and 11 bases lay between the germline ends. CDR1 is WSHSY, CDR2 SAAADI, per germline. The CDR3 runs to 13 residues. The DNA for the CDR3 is TGCGCCAGCTTAGGACAGAAGAACACTGAAGCTTTCTTT. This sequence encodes CASLGQKNTEAFF.

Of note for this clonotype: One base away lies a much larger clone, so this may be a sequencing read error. The CDR3: CVSSLRGLAASTDTQYF. CDR3 nucleotides: TGTGTCAGCAGCTTACGAGGACTAGCTGCTAGCACAGATACGCAGTATTTT. The J gene is TRBJ2-3, the V gene TRBV7-3; TRBD2 aligns across 8 bases. The CDR3 loop spans 17 amino acids. Germline V gene lookup returns CDR1 SGHTA and CDR2 FQGTGA.

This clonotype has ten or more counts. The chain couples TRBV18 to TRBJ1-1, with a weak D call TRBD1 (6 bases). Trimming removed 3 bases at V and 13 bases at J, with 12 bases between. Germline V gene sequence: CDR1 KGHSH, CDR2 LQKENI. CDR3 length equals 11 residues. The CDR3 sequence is CASSPEQGVFF. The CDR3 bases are TGTGCCAGCTCACCGGAACAGGGAGTTTTCTTT.

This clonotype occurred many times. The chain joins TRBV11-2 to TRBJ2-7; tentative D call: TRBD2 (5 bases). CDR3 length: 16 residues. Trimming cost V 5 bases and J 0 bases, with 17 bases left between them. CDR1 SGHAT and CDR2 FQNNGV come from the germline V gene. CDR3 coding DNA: TGTGCCAGCAGCGTAGGGAGTTCCGCGAGCTCCTACGAGCAGTACTTC. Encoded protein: CASSVGSSASSYEQYF.